Listed below are T cell receptor beta chains from one sample, sequenced in a study of blood T cell repertoires in COVID-19. The table came from immunoSEQ multiplex PCR; TCRdb's copy has only in-frame clones and leaves some out. The sample carries 250,000 to 300,000 clones, 80% to 90% recorded once. The material sequenced was PBMCs or T cells enriched from blood (not recorded which). The receptors here all came from a man in his forties who had recovered from COVID-19. CDR3s include the opening cysteine and the closing phenylalanine or tryptophan. The D gene is left open where the match is weak. Part of the rows lack a size; the others show once, few, many or a class for expanded clones.

clone_size: NA; j_call: TRBJ1-2; d_call: NA; v_call: TRBV11-2; cdr3_nt: TGTGCCAGCAGCCCTCCCCGGCGGGAGGGACGAGGCGGCTACACCTTC; cdr3_aa: CASSPPRREGRGGYTF
clone_size: NA; j_call: TRBJ2-3; d_call: NA; v_call: TRBV27; cdr3_nt: TGTGCCAGCAGTTTAACGCCGGGGAACACAGATACGCAGTATTTT; cdr3_aa: CASSLTPGNTDTQYF
clone_size: NA; j_call: TRBJ2-1; d_call: TRBD2; v_call: TRBV29-1; cdr3_nt: TGCAGCGTTGAAAAACTAGCGGGAACTCGTCGGAATGAGCAGTTCTTC; cdr3_aa: CSVEKLAGTRRNEQFF
clone_size: few; j_call: TRBJ2-5; d_call: TRBD2; v_call: TRBV5-1; cdr3_nt: TGCGCCAGCAGTTTGATCCAGCGGGAGAGGACAGAGACCCAGTACTTC; cdr3_aa: CASSLIQRERTETQYF
clone_size: NA; j_call: TRBJ2-1; d_call: NA; v_call: TRBV19; cdr3_nt: TGTGCCAGTAGTATAGACAGAAACAATGAGCAGTTCTTC; cdr3_aa: CASSIDRNNEQFF
clone_size: NA; j_call: TRBJ1-1; d_call: NA; v_call: TRBV12-3/TRBV12-4; cdr3_nt: TGTGCCAGCAGCCCCTTACAGGGAACTGAAGCTTTCTTT; cdr3_aa: CASSPLQGTEAFF
clone_size: once; j_call: TRBJ1-5; d_call: TRBD1; v_call: TRBV4-2; cdr3_nt: TGTGCCAGCAGCCAAGAGTCTTTCAGGGGGAATCAGCCCCAGCATTTT; cdr3_aa: CASSQESFRGNQPQHF
clone_size: few; j_call: TRBJ1-5; d_call: TRBD1; v_call: TRBV7-2; cdr3_nt: TGTGCCAGCGGAGACAGGGTCAATCAGCCCCAGCATTTT; cdr3_aa: CASGDRVNQPQHF
clone_size: NA; j_call: TRBJ2-3; d_call: TRBD2; v_call: TRBV7-2; cdr3_nt: TGTGCCAGCAGCTTAGGGGCGGGGGGGCCAACAGATACGCAGTATTTT; cdr3_aa: CASSLGAGGPTDTQYF
clone_size: NA; j_call: TRBJ2-1; d_call: TRBD2; v_call: TRBV27; cdr3_nt: TGTGCCAGCAGTTGGCTAGCGGGAGAGAATGAGCAGTTCTTC; cdr3_aa: CASSWLAGENEQFF
clone_size: few; j_call: TRBJ1-6; d_call: NA; v_call: TRBV5-8; cdr3_nt: TGTGCCAGCAGCTTGGTTGGGAGAGGGTACAATTCACCCCTCCACTTT; cdr3_aa: CASSLVGRGYNSPLHF
clone_size: NA; j_call: TRBJ2-5; d_call: NA; v_call: TRBV28; cdr3_nt: TGTGCCAGCAGCCAAGGACTATCGTTTAGGACCCAGTACTTC; cdr3_aa: CASSQGLSFRTQYF
clone_size: NA; j_call: TRBJ2-3; d_call: NA; v_call: TRBV21-1; cdr3_nt: TGTGCCAGCAGCTCCCGGCCGGGACTAGCGGGAGGGCAAGGAGGTACAGATACGCAGTATTTT; cdr3_aa: CASSSRPGLAGGQGGTDTQYF
clone_size: NA; j_call: TRBJ2-5; d_call: NA; v_call: TRBV10-1; cdr3_nt: TGCGCCAGCAGTCGGACATTCCAAGAGACCCAGTACTTC; cdr3_aa: CASSRTFQETQYF
clone_size: NA; j_call: TRBJ2-7; d_call: NA; v_call: TRBV5-8; cdr3_nt: TGTGCCAGCACCCTTAGTGTCTACGAGCAGTACTTC; cdr3_aa: CASTLSVYEQYF
clone_size: once; j_call: TRBJ1-1; d_call: NA; v_call: TRBV7-9; cdr3_nt: TGTGCCAGCAGTACGGTTATAGGGGCGCAGGAAGCTTTCTTT; cdr3_aa: CASSTVIGAQEAFF
clone_size: NA; j_call: TRBJ1-4; d_call: NA; v_call: TRBV5-4; cdr3_nt: TGTGCCAGCAGCAAAGAGGGAGGCGCGGGGGCAACTAATGAAAAACTGTTTTTT; cdr3_aa: CASSKEGGAGATNEKLFF
clone_size: NA; j_call: TRBJ1-2; d_call: NA; v_call: TRBV2; cdr3_nt: TGTGCCAGCAGTGAGGGAGGTGGCTACACCTTC; cdr3_aa: CASSEGGGYTF
clone_size: NA; j_call: TRBJ1-3; d_call: NA; v_call: TRBV15; cdr3_nt: TGTGCCACCAGCAGAGATCTGGCAGGAAACACCATATATTTT; cdr3_aa: CATSRDLAGNTIYF
clone_size: NA; j_call: TRBJ2-7; d_call: TRBD2; v_call: TRBV7-9; cdr3_nt: TGTGCCAGCAGCTTAGCGGCAGGGAGGGCCTACGAGCAGTACTTC; cdr3_aa: CASSLAAGRAYEQYF
clone_size: NA; j_call: TRBJ2-1; d_call: NA; v_call: TRBV11-2; cdr3_nt: TGTGCCAGCAGCTTAAGGGGGGTTAGCGGGGAGCAGTTCTTC; cdr3_aa: CASSLRGVSGEQFF
clone_size: NA; j_call: TRBJ1-1; d_call: TRBD1; v_call: TRBV7-6; cdr3_nt: TGTGCCAGCAGCTCAACCGGGACAGCGGGCACTGAAGCTTTCTTT; cdr3_aa: CASSSTGTAGTEAFF
clone_size: NA; j_call: TRBJ2-7; d_call: NA; v_call: TRBV3-1/TRBV3-2; cdr3_nt: TGTGCCAGCGGAGGGGAGGCCTACGAGCAGTACTTC; cdr3_aa: CASGGEAYEQYF
clone_size: NA; j_call: TRBJ2-1; d_call: TRBD2; v_call: TRBV28; cdr3_nt: TGTGCCAGCAGTGCCTATATTAGCGGGAGAATAGTCAATGAGCAGTTCTTC; cdr3_aa: CASSAYISGRIVNEQFF